The clone carrying this T cell receptor (beta chain) was seen just once. Profiling relied on immunoSEQ multiplex PCR, and the TCRdb table lists in-frame clones only, not all of them. This sample has 440,000 or so clones, with about 90% found just once. The record originates from a study of Ad26.COV2.S vaccination and SARS-CoV-2 variants. Noted treatment: approximately 18 received Ad26.COV2.S at low or high dose, single or two shots; 5 received placebo; per-sample allocation not given. Vaccine and placebo recipients were sampled on day 63 after the first injection. Germline V gene data show CDR1 as SGHRS and CDR2 as YFSETQ. V was cut by 4 bases and J by 0 bases, with 14 bases left in between. The CDR3 length is 16 residues.

Sample: peripheral blood, taken in a trial of Ad26.COV2.S vaccine versus placebo. V is TRBV5-1 and J is TRBJ2-1; D gene ambiguous. This TCR was recovered from a person aged 18-60 years who received the Ad26.COV2.S COVID-19 vaccine or a placebo. The CDR3 reads CASSRTNPSSYNEQFF. Here the CDR3 DNA reads TGCGCCAGCAGCAGAACTAACCCTAGCTCCTACAATGAGCAGTTCTTC.